This T cell receptor (beta chain) was sequenced for a study of blood T cells in healthy people across ages. General observations from the study: Both naive CD4+ cell counts and diversity were greater in long-lived donors than in aged donors.

This clonotype was observed once. Its antigen is still unknown. Germline lookup yields CDR1 SGHTA and CDR2 FQGNSA. V gave up 1 base and J gave up 5 bases, with 11 bases separating them. The CDR3 extends over 15 amino acids. Next came a second PCR, run for roughly 7 to 12 cycles, which used a sample-barcoded 5' primer along with a J-beta primer mix. A single record per CDR3 protein comes from TCRdb applying MiXCR to the 5' RACE reads. The sample contains some 930,000 distinct CDR3 sequences, roughly 29% of which appear only once. Separately, the same data were catalogued under a study of T cells of mothers and their children. That report notes: From each mother came over 9.5 million TCR beta CDR3 reads, and from each child came 2.5 million to 3 million.

Sequencing used blood. This chain joins TRBV7-2 and TRBJ1-4, with D uncertain. The sequence came from a woman aged 40 to 50 in good health. CDR3 loop: CASSLVSGRNEKLFF. The CDR3 DNA follows: TGTGCCAGCAGCTTAGTTTCCGGAAGGAATGAAAAACTGTTTTTT.